This TCR beta chain was sequenced for a study of blood T cells in healthy people across ages. V was pared by 4 bases and J by 3 bases, with 5 bases of the junction left unmatched. This CDR3 has 15 residues. CDR1 and CDR2 from the germline V gene are LGHNA and YSLEER. This clonotype turned up a few times. With a J-beta primer mix and a sample-barcoded 5' primer, a second PCR ran 7 to 11 cycles. Each TCR beta cDNA got a 12-nucleotide random molecular identifier. TCRdb re-called the 5' RACE reads with MiXCR, one entry per CDR3 protein. The table shows roughly 1.9 million distinct CDR3 sequences, with about 39% occurring only once. The individuals who served as donors were healthy Caucasians living in Russia, aged roughly 6 to 100.

Sequenced material: blood. The genes are TRBV4-3 and TRBJ2-7; 11 bases align to TRBD2. The source of this sequence is a human donor in good health. Here the CDR3 reads CASSLGTSGNYEQYF. The CDR3 coding sequence is TGCGCCAGCAGCCTGGGGACTAGCGGAAACTACGAGCAGTACTTC.